This T cell receptor beta chain was obtained from a study of monozygotic twins with inflammatory bowel disease. The UMIs contained a 6-nucleotide sample barcode. They were added by template switching during cDNA synthesis. For each CDR3 protein, TCRdb gives one entry from its re-call of the 5' RACE reads, without DNA. Here the sample table reports over 200,000 distinct CDR3 sequences. The V gene's germline CDR1 is DFQATT and CDR2 SNEGSKA (reference sequence). The CDR3 spans 12 residues. The source of this sequence is a human donor with ulcerative colitis or Crohn's disease, or a healthy co-twin of an affected twin (not recorded which). Sequenced material: blood. V usage is TRBV20-1 and J usage is TRBJ2-7; TCRdb selects TRBD1, and the lack of DNA leaves this call unchecked. The CDR3 loop reads CSARVRDYEQYF.